This T cell receptor beta chain was observed in a study of cytomegalovirus exposure and HLA in healthy donors. Study-level findings and limits: The Asian-associated ancestry cluster reportedly had fewer N-insertions than the approximately 690-donor mean in a later analysis. Data from an earlier analysis indicated that most TCR beta V segments were productive either about 87% or about 30% of the time.

With V trimmed by 2 bases and J by 1 base, 2 bases remained unmatched. The CDR3 loop spans 16 amino acids. In germline, CDR1 is MNHEY, CDR2 SMNVEV (reference sequence). This clone was seen only a few times. Its cognate antigen is unknown. The PCR was carried out with 60 Vbeta primers and 13 Jbeta primers. Here immunoSEQ multiplex PCR was the method, and the copy in TCRdb shows in-frame clones only, minus some. The repertoire consists of over 100,000 clones, with over 65% occurring once and the leading ten covering approximately 2%. This receptor was taken from a female donor in good health and CMV-seropositive. Sequencing was carried out using PBMCs. This chain connects TRBV27 to TRBJ2-7; 13 bases map to TRBD2. The CDR3 nucleotides are TGTGCCAGCAGTTTAAGGGGACTAGCGGGGTCCTACGAGCAGTACTTC. It yields the protein CASSLRGLAGSYEQYF.